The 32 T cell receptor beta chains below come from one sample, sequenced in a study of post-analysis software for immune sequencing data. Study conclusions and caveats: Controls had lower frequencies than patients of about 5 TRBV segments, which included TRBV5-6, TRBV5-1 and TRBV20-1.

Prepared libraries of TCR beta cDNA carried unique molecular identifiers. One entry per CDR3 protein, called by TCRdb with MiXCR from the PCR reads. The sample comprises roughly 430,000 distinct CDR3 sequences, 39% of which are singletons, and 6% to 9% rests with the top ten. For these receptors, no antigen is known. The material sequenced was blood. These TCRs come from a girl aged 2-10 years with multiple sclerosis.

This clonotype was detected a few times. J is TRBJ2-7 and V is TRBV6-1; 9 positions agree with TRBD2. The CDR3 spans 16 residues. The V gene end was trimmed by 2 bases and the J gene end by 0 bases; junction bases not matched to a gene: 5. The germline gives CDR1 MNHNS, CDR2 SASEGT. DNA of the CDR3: TGTGCCAGCAGTGAATGGGTTAGCGGGGGCTCCTACGAGCAGTACTTC. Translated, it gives CASSEWVSGGSYEQYF.

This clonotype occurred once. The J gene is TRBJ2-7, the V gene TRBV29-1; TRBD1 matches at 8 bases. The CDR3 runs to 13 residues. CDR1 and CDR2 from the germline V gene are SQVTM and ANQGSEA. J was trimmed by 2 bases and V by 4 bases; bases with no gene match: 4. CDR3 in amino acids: CSVGRDRTYEQYF. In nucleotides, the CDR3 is TGCAGCGTTGGCCGGGACAGGACCTACGAGCAGTACTTC.

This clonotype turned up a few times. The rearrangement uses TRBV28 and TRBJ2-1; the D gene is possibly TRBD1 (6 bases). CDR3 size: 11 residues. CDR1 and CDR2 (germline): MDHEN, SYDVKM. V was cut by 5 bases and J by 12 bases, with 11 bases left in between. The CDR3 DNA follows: TGTGCCAGCAGTACTGGACAGCGGCAGTTCTTC. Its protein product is CASSTGQRQFF. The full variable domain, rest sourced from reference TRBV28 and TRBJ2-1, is DVKVTQSSRYLVKRTGEKVFLECVQDMDHENMFWYRQDPGLGLRLIYFSYDVKMKEKGDIPEGYSVSREKKERFSLILESASTNQTSMYLCASSTGQRQFFGPGTRLTVL.

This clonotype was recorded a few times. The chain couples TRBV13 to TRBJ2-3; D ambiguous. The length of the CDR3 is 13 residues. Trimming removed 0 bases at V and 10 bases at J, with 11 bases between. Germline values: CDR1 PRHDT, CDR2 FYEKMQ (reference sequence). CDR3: CASSLGGPVAQYF. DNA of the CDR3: TGTGCCAGCAGCTTAGGCGGTCCAGTGGCGCAGTATTTT.

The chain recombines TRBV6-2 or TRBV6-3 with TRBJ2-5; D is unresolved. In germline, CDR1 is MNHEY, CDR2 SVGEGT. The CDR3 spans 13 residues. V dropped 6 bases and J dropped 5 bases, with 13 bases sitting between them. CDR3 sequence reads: CASSPAEEETQYF. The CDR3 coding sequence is TGTGCCAGCAGCCCCGCAGAGGAGGAGACCCAGTACTTC.

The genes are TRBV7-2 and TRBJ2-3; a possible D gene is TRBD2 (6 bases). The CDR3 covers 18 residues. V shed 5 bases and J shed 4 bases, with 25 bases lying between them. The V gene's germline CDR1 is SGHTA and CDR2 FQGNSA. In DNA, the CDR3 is TGTGCCAGCAGCCGAAACCAAGTGGGGGGAGGAGGCGCAGATACGCAGTATTTT. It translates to CASSRNQVGGGGADTQYF.

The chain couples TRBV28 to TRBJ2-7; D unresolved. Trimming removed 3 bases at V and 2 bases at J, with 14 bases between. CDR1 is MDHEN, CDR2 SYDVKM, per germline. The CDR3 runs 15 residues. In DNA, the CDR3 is TGTGCCAGCAGTTTGTGGGCCGGAGCTACCTACGAGCAGTACTTC. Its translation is CASSLWAGATYEQYF.

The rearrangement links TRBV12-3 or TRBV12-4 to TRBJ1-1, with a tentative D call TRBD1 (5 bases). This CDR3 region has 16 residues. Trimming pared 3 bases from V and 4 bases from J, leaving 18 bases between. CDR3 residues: CASSFLSGGDGTEAFF. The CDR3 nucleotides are TGTGCCAGCAGTTTTCTCTCGGGGGGAGATGGCACTGAAGCTTTCTTT.

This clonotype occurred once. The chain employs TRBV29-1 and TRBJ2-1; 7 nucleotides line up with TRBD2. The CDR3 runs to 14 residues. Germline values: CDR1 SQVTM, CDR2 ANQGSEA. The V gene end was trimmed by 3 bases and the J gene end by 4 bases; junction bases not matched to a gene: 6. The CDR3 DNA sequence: TGCAGCGTTGATGGCGGGAGCACATACAATGAGCAGTTCTTC. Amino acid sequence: CSVDGGSTYNEQFF.

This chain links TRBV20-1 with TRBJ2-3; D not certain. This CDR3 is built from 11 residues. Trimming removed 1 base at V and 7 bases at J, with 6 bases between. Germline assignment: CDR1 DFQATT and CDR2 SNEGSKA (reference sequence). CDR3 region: CSARARNTQYF. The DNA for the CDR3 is TGCAGTGCTAGAGCGCGGAATACGCAGTATTTT.

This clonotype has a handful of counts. CDR3 residues: CATSLTGGPSGWFF. The CDR3 DNA reads TGTGCCACCAGTCTGACAGGGGGCCCTAGTGGTTGGTTCTTC. The chain has TRBV24-1 and TRBJ2-1, with 10 nucleotides matching TRBD1. J was trimmed by 15 bases and V by 6 bases; bases with no gene match: 13. Germline loops: CDR1 KGHDR, CDR2 SFDVKD. The CDR3 consists of 14 residues.

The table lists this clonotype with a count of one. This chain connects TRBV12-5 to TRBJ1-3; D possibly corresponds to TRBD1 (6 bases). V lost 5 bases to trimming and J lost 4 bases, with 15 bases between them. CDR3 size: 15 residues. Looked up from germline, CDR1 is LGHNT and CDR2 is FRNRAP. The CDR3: CASGNPRDNGNTIYF. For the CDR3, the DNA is TGTGCTAGTGGTAACCCCAGGGACAACGGAAACACCATATATTTT.

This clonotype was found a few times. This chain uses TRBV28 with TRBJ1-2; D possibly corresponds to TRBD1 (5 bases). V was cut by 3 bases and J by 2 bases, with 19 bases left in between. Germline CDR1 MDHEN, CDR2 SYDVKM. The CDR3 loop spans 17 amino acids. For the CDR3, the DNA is TGTGCCAGCAGTTTGGGTACCAGGGTTTTCGGAAACTATGGCTACACCTTC. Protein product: CASSLGTRVFGNYGYTF.

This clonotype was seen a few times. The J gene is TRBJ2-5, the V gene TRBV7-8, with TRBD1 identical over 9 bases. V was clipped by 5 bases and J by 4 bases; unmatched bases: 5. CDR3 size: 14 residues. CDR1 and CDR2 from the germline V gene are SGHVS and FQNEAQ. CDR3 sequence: CASSKTTGGETQYF. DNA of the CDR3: TGTGCCAGCAGCAAGACGACAGGGGGAGAGACCCAGTACTTC.

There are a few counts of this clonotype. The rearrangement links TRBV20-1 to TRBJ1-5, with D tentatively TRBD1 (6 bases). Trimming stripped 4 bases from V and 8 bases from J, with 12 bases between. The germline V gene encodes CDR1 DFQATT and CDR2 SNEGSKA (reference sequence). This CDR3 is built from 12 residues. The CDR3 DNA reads TGCAGTGCTAACGGACAGTCAGAGCCCCAGCATTTT. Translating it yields CSANGQSEPQHF.

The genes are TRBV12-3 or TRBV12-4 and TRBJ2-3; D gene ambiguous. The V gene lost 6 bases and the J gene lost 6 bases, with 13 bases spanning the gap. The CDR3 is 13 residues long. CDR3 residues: CASSSRRWDTQYF. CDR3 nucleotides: TGTGCCAGCAGCTCCCGACGATGGGATACGCAGTATTTT.

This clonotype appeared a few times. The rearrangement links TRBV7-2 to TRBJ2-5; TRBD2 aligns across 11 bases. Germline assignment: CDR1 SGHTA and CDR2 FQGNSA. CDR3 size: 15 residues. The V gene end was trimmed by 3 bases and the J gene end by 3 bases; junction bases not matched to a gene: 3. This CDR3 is CASSFLAGGKETQYF. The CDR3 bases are TGTGCCAGCAGCTTCCTAGCGGGAGGAAAAGAGACCCAGTACTTC.

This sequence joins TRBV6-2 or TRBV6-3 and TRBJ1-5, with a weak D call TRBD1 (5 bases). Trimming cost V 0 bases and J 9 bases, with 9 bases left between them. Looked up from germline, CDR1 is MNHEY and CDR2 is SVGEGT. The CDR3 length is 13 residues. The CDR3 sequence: CASSYSQGPPQHF. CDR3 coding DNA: TGTGCCAGCAGTTACTCCCAGGGACCGCCCCAGCATTTT.

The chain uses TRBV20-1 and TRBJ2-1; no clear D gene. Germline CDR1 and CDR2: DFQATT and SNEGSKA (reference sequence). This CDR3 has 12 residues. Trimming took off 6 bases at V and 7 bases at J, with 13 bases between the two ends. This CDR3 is CSAPLTTNEQFF. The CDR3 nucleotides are TGCAGTGCCCCCCTCACTACTAATGAGCAGTTCTTC.

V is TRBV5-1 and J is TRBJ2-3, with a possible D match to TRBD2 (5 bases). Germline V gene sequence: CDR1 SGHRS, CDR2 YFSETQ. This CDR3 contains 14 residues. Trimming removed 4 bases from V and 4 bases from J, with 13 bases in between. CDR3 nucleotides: TGCGCCAGCAGCGAGCAGACCGGGGCAGATACGCAGTATTTT. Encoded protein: CASSEQTGADTQYF.

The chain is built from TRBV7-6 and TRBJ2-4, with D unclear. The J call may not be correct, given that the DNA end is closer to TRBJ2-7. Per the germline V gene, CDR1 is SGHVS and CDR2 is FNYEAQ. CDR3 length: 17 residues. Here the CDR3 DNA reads TGTGCCAGCAGCTTAGGGCCCGCGCCCCACTCGTATAACGAGCAGTACTTC. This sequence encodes CASSLGPAPHSYNEQYF.

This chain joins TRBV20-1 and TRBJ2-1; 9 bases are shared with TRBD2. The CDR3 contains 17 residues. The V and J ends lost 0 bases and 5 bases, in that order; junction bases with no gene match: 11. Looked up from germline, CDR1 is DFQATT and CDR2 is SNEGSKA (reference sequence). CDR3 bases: TGCAGTGCTAGAGAGCCAGCGGGGGGCATAAATAACAATGAGCAGTTCTTC. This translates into CSAREPAGGINNNEQFF.

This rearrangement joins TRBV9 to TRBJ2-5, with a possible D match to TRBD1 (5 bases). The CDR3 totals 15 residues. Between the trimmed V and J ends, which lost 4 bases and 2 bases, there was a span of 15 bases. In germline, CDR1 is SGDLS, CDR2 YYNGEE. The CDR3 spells CASSLIDSYQETQYF. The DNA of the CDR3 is TGTGCCAGCAGCCTTATAGACAGCTATCAAGAGACCCAGTACTTC.

The CDR3 DNA sequence: TGTGCCAGCAGCCCGACAAGGGGACTAGCGGGAGTGATAACCTACGAGCAGTACTTC. Translating gives CASSPTRGLAGVITYEQYF. The chain has TRBV6-2 or TRBV6-3 and TRBJ2-4; 14 bases fit TRBD2. The last part of the DNA fits TRBJ2-7 better; the J call may be wrong. This CDR3 is 19 amino acids long. Germline V lookup: CDR1 MNHEY, CDR2 SVGEGT.

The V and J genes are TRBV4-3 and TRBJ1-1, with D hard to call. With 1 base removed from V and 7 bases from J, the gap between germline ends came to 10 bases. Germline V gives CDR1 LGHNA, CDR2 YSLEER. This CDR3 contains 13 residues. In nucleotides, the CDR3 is TGCGCCAGCAGCCAAGGGACCTCCGATGAAGCTTTCTTT. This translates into CASSQGTSDEAFF.

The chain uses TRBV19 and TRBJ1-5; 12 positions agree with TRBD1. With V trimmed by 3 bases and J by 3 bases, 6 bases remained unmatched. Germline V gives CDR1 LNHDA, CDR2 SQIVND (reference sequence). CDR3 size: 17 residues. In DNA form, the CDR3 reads TGTGCCAGTAGTATCCGCGGGACAGGGGGCGACAATCAGCCCCAGCATTTT. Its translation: CASSIRGTGGDNQPQHF.

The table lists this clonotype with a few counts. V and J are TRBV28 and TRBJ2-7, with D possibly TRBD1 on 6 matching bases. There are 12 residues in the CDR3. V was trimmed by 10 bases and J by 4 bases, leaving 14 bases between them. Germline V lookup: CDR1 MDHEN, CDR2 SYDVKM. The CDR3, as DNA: TGTGCCACCAGGGGACCTCCGTACGAGCAGTACTTC. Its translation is CATRGPPYEQYF.

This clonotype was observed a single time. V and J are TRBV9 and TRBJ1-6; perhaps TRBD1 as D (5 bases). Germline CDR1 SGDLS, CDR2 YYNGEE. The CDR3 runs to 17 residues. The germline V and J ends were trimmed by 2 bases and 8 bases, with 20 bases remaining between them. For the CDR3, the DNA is TGTGCCAGCAGCGTTGTTGGCATCGGGGCAAGTCATTCACCCCTCCACTTT. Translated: CASSVVGIGASHSPLHF. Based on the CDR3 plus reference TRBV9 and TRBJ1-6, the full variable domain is DSGVTQTPKHLITATGQRVTLRCSPRSGDLSVYWYQQSLDQGLQFLIQYYNGEERAKGNILERFSAQQFPDLHSELNLSSLELGDSALYFCASSVVGIGASHSPLHFGNGTRLTVT.

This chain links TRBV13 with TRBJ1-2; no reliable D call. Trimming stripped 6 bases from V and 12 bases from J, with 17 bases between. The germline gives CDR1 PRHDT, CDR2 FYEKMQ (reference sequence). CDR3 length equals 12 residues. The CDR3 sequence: CASRSSKDPHTF. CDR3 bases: TGTGCCAGCAGATCCTCGAAAGACCCTCACACCTTC.

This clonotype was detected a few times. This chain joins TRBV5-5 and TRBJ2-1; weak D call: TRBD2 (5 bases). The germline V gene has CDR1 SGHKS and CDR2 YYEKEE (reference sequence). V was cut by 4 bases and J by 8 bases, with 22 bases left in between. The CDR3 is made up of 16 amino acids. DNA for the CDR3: TGTGCCAGCAGCAGTTTCTTAGGAGGACGAATTTATGAGCAGTTCTTC. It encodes CASSSFLGGRIYEQFF. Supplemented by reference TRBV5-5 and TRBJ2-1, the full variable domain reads DAGVTQSPTHLIKTRGQQVTLRCSPISGHKSVSWYQQVLGQGPQFIFQYYEKEERGRGNFPDRFSARQFPNYSSELNVNALLLGDSALYLCASSSFLGGRIYEQFFGPGTRLTVL.

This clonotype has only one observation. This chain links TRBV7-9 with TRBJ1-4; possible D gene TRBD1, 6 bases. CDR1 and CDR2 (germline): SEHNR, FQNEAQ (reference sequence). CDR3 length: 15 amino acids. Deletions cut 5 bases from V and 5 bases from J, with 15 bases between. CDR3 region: CASSRVQGRNEKLFF. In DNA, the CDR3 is TGTGCCAGCAGCCGGGTACAGGGTAGGAATGAAAAACTGTTTTTT. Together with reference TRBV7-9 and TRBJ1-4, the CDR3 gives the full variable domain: DTGVSQNPRHKITKRGQNVTFRCDPISEHNRLYWYRQTLGQGPEFLTYFQNEAQLEKSRLLSDRFSAERPKGSFSTLEIQRTEQGDSAMYLCASSRVQGRNEKLFFGSGTQLSVL.

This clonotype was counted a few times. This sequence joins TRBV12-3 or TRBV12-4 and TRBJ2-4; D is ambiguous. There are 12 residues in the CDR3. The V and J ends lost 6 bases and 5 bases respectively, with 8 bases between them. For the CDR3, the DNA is TGTGCCAGCAGGACGGACGAAAACATTCAGTACTTC. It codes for CASRTDENIQYF.